This T cell receptor beta chain was documented in a study of blood T cells in healthy people across ages. This CDR3 has 15 residues. Germline V gene data show CDR1 as DFQATT and CDR2 as SNEGSKA (reference sequence). V lost 6 bases, J lost 0 bases, and 17 bases lay in between. A second roughly 7 to 12 cycle PCR used barcoded and J-beta primers. TCRdb ran MiXCR on the 5' RACE reads and lists one entry per CDR3 protein. Among about 800,000 distinct CDR3 sequences listed, 20% to 25% were seen once. This sample also appeared in a second study, on T cells of mothers and their children.

The chain has TRBV20-1 and TRBJ1-1; TRBD1 is a possible D gene (5 bases). Source material: blood. The TCR sequence derives from a boy aged 5 to 17 in good health. Here the CDR3 reads CSAREPGLMNTEAFF. The CDR3, as DNA: TGCAGTGCCAGGGAGCCAGGGCTAATGAACACTGAAGCTTTCTTT.